Below, 10 T cell receptor beta chains from the same sample are listed, as sequenced in a study of shared clonotypes between healthy human individuals. Assay used: immunoSEQ multiplex PCR; TCRdb lists only in-frame clones, some missing. This table holds some 690,000 clones, 90% found once. The sequenced material came from memory CD8+ T cells from PBMCs. Subset described: CD45RO+ cells pooled with CCR7-negative TemRA cells. These receptors all come from a man aged 18 to 30 in good health. Some clones in this sample may be carry-over from other donors' samples.

In the case of this clone: Other DNA sequences in the same sample also yield this CDR3. The genes are TRBV27 and TRBJ2-7, with D possibly matching TRBD2 (7 bases). CDR1 is MNHEY and CDR2 is SMNVEV in the germline V gene (reference sequence). The germline V and J ends were trimmed by 4 bases and 2 bases, with 9 bases remaining between them. This CDR3 is 13 amino acids long. For the CDR3, the DNA is TGTGCCAGCAGTTCGGGGGGCCCCTACGAGCAGTACTTC. This sequence encodes CASSSGGPYEQYF.

This rearrangement joins TRBV10-2 to TRBJ2-4; a weak D match, TRBD2 (6 bases). Trimming removed 7 bases at V and 0 bases at J, with 13 bases between. Germline assignment: CDR1 WSHSY and CDR2 SAAADI. The CDR3 runs to 15 residues. The CDR3 bases are TGCGCCAGCACCCAGGGAGGTTTAGCCAAAAACATTCAGTACTTC. Translated, it gives CASTQGGLAKNIQYF.

This chain uses TRBV6-1 with TRBJ1-1, with unresolved D. The CDR3 length is 12 residues. V was shortened by 4 bases and J by 1 base, with 4 bases between the two germline ends. Germline assignment: CDR1 MNHNS and CDR2 SASEGT. CDR3 in amino acids: CASSGENTEAFF. For the CDR3, the DNA is TGTGCCAGCAGTGGGGAGAACACTGAAGCTTTCTTT.

The V call is TRBV6-1, the J call TRBJ2-6; either TRBD1 or TRBD2 may fit D (7 bases each). V shed 2 bases and J shed 3 bases, with 17 bases lying between them. The CDR3 is made up of 18 amino acids. Germline V gene sequence: CDR1 MNHNS, CDR2 SASEGT. CDR3 in DNA: TGTGCCAGCAGTGAATCAGGGGGGGCCCTAGGTGGGGCCAACGTCCTGACTTTC. Encoded protein: CASSESGGALGGANVLTF.

The rearrangement links TRBV11-2 to TRBJ2-7, with 7 bases lining up with TRBD1. The V gene's germline CDR1 is SGHAT and CDR2 FQNNGV. With 3 bases clipped from V and 0 bases from J, the junction kept 5 bases outside the gene matches. The CDR3 contains 15 residues. Here the CDR3 DNA reads TGTGCCAGCAGCTTTGGAAACAGGGGCTCCTACGAGCAGTACTTC. Amino acid sequence: CASSFGNRGSYEQYF.

This rearrangement joins TRBV6-5 to TRBJ2-5; weak D call: TRBD1 (5 bases). V was cut by 0 bases and J by 5 bases, with 13 bases left in between. The CDR3 is 15 amino acids. The germline gives CDR1 MNHEY, CDR2 SVGAGI. CDR3 nucleotides: TGTGCCAGCAGTTACTCCGCCAGGGCGTGGGAGACCCAGTACTTC. Its translation: CASSYSARAWETQYF.

J is TRBJ2-3 and V is TRBV11-2, with D maybe TRBD1 (7 bases). Germline V gives CDR1 SGHAT, CDR2 FQNNGV. Trimming removed 5 bases from V and 3 bases from J, with 12 bases in between. The CDR3 has 14 amino acids. The CDR3 coding sequence is TGTGCCAGCAGCCCGACAGGGAGGACAGATACGCAGTATTTT. This encodes CASSPTGRTDTQYF.

The CDR3 nucleotides read TGTGCCAGCAGTAAGACCGGGACAGGGCTCTCCGGGGCCAACGTCCTGACTTTC. This sequence encodes CASSKTGTGLSGANVLTF. This chain links TRBV2 with TRBJ2-6; 9 bases map to TRBD1. The CDR3 sequence is 18 residues long. Germline assignment: CDR1 SNHLY and CDR2 FYNNEI. J lost 4 bases, V lost 5 bases, and 12 bases had no gene match.

This chain links TRBV6-6 with TRBJ2-7; the D gene is possibly TRBD1 (5 bases). The CDR3 spans 13 residues. Trimming shortened V by 5 bases and J by 2 bases, and 10 bases separated the two germline ends. The germline V gene has CDR1 MNHNY and CDR2 SVGAGI (reference sequence). CDR3 in DNA: TGTGCCAGCAGTACCGACAGTGCCTACGAGCAGTACTTC. It yields the protein CASSTDSAYEQYF.

This CDR3 is CASSHQLAGRTRNYNEQFF. The CDR3 coding sequence is TGCGCCAGCAGCCACCAACTAGCGGGACGCACCCGAAACTACAATGAGCAGTTCTTC. V is TRBV4-1 and J is TRBJ2-1; TRBD2 aligns across 10 bases. The germline V gene encodes CDR1 MGHRA and CDR2 YSYEKL. The CDR3 runs 19 residues. The ends lost 3 bases at V and 3 bases at J; junction bases unmatched: 14.